What follows are 11 T cell receptor beta chains derived from one specimen sequenced in a study of Ad26.COV2.S vaccination and SARS-CoV-2 variants. Treatment defined: around 19 received Ad26.COV2.S at low or high dose, single or two shots; 5 received placebo; per-sample allocation not given. Repertoires come from day 63 after the first vaccine or placebo injection. The method was immunoSEQ multiplex PCR; TCRdb's version includes in-frame clones alone and lacks a portion of them. The sample comprises roughly 350,000 clones, approximately 90% of which are singletons, and about 5% rests with the top ten. This sample comprised peripheral blood, obtained in a trial of Ad26.COV2.S vaccine versus placebo. The receptors originated from a person between 18 and 60 years old who received the Ad26.COV2.S COVID-19 vaccine or a placebo.

This clone has only one observation. Other DNA sequences in this sample translate to the same CDR3. V usage is TRBV13 and J usage is TRBJ2-7; D uncertain. The CDR3 consists of 13 residues. The germline V and J ends were trimmed by 0 bases and 0 bases, with 3 bases remaining between them. From germline, CDR1 is PRHDT and CDR2 FYEKMQ (reference sequence). CDR3 DNA sequence: TGTGCCAGCAGCTTAGGAAGCTCCTACGAGCAGTACTTC. Residues: CASSLGSSYEQYF.

The chain has TRBV11-3 and TRBJ2-1; maybe TRBD2 (6 bases). The V gene lost 7 bases and the J gene lost 1 base, with 11 bases spanning the gap. Germline V lookup: CDR1 SGHNT, CDR2 YENEEA. The CDR3 covers 14 residues. CDR3: CASNDGSSYNEQFF. The CDR3 DNA reads TGTGCCAGCAACGACGGGAGTTCCTACAATGAGCAGTTCTTC.

The V gene is TRBV7-6, the J gene TRBJ2-2; 10 bases agree with TRBD1. Germline assignment: CDR1 SGHVS and CDR2 FNYEAQ. Unmatched junction bases numbered 3, after V lost 5 bases and J lost 6 bases. This CDR3 spans 14 amino acids. The CDR3 loop reads CASSLGQGAGELFF. CDR3 in DNA: TGTGCCAGCAGCCTCGGACAGGGGGCCGGGGAGCTGTTTTTT.

The genes are TRBV21-1 and TRBJ1-1. TRBV21-1 is designated a pseudogene. The CDR3 extends over 17 amino acids. This CDR3 reads CASSKESQGWRFTEAFF. CDR3 bases: TGTGCCAGCAGCAAAGAGAGCCAGGGTTGGAGGTTTACTGAAGCTTTCTTT.

This chain links TRBV19 with TRBJ1-1; D is perhaps TRBD1 (6 bases). Per germline, CDR1 LNHDA and CDR2 SQIVND (reference sequence). The CDR3 has 13 residues. Trimming pared 10 bases from V and 0 bases from J, leaving 12 bases between. CDR3 nucleotide sequence: TGTGCCACCGGACAGACTCTGAACACTGAAGCTTTCTTT. Translation gives CATGQTLNTEAFF.

The chain couples TRBV27 to TRBJ2-1, with D unresolved. The V and J ends lost 10 bases and 4 bases respectively, with 8 bases between them. From germline, CDR1 is MNHEY and CDR2 SMNVEV (reference sequence). This CDR3 has 11 residues. The CDR3 region has the DNA TGTGCCACCGGTGGTTACAATGAGCAGTTCTTC. Protein product: CATGGYNEQFF.

The chain couples TRBV3-1 (or the pseudogene TRBV3-2) to TRBJ2-1, with D perhaps TRBD2 (5 bases). The germline V gene encodes CDR1 LGHDT and CDR2 YNNKEL (reference sequence). The CDR3 consists of 15 residues. V was trimmed by 4 bases and J by 4 bases, leaving 14 bases between them. The CDR3, as DNA: TGTGCCAGCAGCCCGCGATCGGGATCTTACAATGAGCAGTTCTTC. Its translation is CASSPRSGSYNEQFF.

This rearrangement joins TRBV5-1 to TRBJ1-3; TRBD1 aligns across 9 bases. V lost 5 bases, J lost 0 bases, and 6 bases stayed unmatched. The CDR3 sequence is 16 residues long. Germline-derived CDR1 and CDR2 are SGHRS and YFSETQ. CDR3 DNA sequence: TGCGCCAGCAGACCCGGGACAGGGATCTCTGGAAACACCATATATTTT. Translating gives CASRPGTGISGNTIYF.

The chain carries TRBV29-1 and TRBJ2-1, with a weak D call TRBD2 (6 bases). The germline gives CDR1 SQVTM, CDR2 ANQGSEA. The CDR3 sequence is 13 residues long. Between the trimmed V and J ends, which lost 4 bases and 6 bases, there was a span of 13 bases. The CDR3 coding sequence is TGCAGCGTTGGCGGTCAGGGAGGCAATGAGCAGTTCTTC. This translates into CSVGGQGGNEQFF.

J is TRBJ1-2 and V is TRBV5-6; tentative D call: TRBD1 (5 bases). The CDR3 contains 14 residues. Per germline, CDR1 SGHDT and CDR2 YYEEEE. V lost 2 bases to trimming and J lost 2 bases, with 10 bases between them. The CDR3 coding sequence is TGTGCCAGCAGCTTCGACCGGGACAACTATGGCTACACCTTC. Its translation: CASSFDRDNYGYTF.

As concerns this clone: Other nucleotide sequences in the sample specify the same CDR3. This chain joins TRBV15 and TRBJ1-2; D is perhaps TRBD1 (6 bases). Germline CDR1 reads LNHNV; CDR2 reads YYDKDF (reference sequence). There are 12 residues in the CDR3. Deletions cut 1 base from V and 7 bases from J, with 7 bases between. The CDR3 reads CATSRGGAGYTF. In nucleotides, the CDR3 is TGTGCCACCAGCAGAGGGGGGGCTGGCTACACCTTC.